These 19 T cell receptor beta chains came from one sample sequenced in a study of neoadjuvant nivolumab and ipilimumab in lung cancer. This table comes from immunoSEQ multiplex PCR, and its TCRdb copy is limited to in-frame clones, with some not included. The profile covers some 25,000 clones, with 82% appearing a single time and about 9% taken by the ten largest. The material was tumor tissue, obtained after neoadjuvant nivolumab, alone or with ipilimumab, at or shortly before surgery. Receptors were obtained from an adult with non-small cell lung cancer.

The chain recombines TRBV7-9 with TRBJ1-1; 7 bases match TRBD1. This CDR3 region has 15 residues. Germline V gives CDR1 SEHNR, CDR2 FQNEAQ (reference sequence). After removal of 3 bases from V and 1 base from J, the junction contained 5 bases not matched to a gene. For the CDR3, the DNA is TGTGCCAGCAGCTTCACCGGGACAGCGAACACTGAAGCTTTCTTT. Its translation is CASSFTGTANTEAFF.

The chain has TRBV5-4 and TRBJ2-2; D gene unclear. Germline V gives CDR1 SGHNT, CDR2 YYREEE (reference sequence). The CDR3 extends over 15 amino acids. Deletions cut 4 bases from V and 7 bases from J, with 17 bases between. The CDR3 bases are TGTGCCAGCAGCCCGGACCCAACCGATGGCGGGGAGCTGTTTTTT. Protein product: CASSPDPTDGGELFF.

V gene TRBV29-1 combines with J gene TRBJ2-3; no definite D call. V was clipped by 5 bases and J by 2 bases, with 2 bases between them. CDR1 and CDR2 from the germline V gene are SQVTM and ANQGSEA. This CDR3 spans 10 amino acids. The CDR3: CSVFTDTQYF. In nucleotides, the CDR3 is TGCAGCGTTTTCACAGATACGCAGTATTTT.

The chain employs TRBV2 and TRBJ2-5; D is ambiguous. The CDR3 covers 13 residues. Deletions cut 3 bases from V and 6 bases from J, with 11 bases between. Germline assignment: CDR1 SNHLY and CDR2 FYNNEI. The CDR3 DNA sequence: TGTGCCAGCAGTGAGGAGAGATGGAAGACCCAGTACTTC. Its translation is CASSEERWKTQYF.

This rearrangement joins TRBV15 to TRBJ1-5; D may be TRBD1 (5 bases). Germline V CDR1 and CDR2: LNHNV, YYDKDF (reference sequence). V was pared by 1 base and J by 1 base, with 8 bases between. This CDR3 has 15 amino acids. DNA of the CDR3: TGTGCCACCAGCAGAGCGGGGGGGAGCAATCAGCCCCAGCATTTT. This gives the protein CATSRAGGSNQPQHF.

The chain uses TRBV6-5 and TRBJ2-7; TRBD1 agrees at 7 bases. Looked up from germline, CDR1 is MNHEY and CDR2 is SVGAGI. The CDR3 loop spans 15 amino acids. The J segment lost 2 bases and the V segment lost 6 bases, leaving 10 bases of the junction unmatched. CDR3 residues: CASSYRDSSPYEQYF. The CDR3 DNA is TGTGCCAGCAGCTACCGGGACAGCTCCCCCTACGAGCAGTACTTC.

The chain has TRBV10-3 and TRBJ1-3, with 11 nucleotides matching TRBD1. V lost 5 bases and J lost 8; bases outside the gene matches: 2. The CDR3 has 13 amino acids. Germline-derived CDR1 and CDR2 are ENHRY and SYGVKD. CDR3 nucleotide sequence: TGTGCCATCAGTTTGGGACAGGGGGACACCATATATTTT. Translated: CAISLGQGDTIYF.

The V gene is TRBV6-6, the J gene TRBJ1-4; no definite D call. Germline assignment: CDR1 MNHNY and CDR2 SVGAGI (reference sequence). The V gene lost 0 bases and the J gene lost 8 bases, with 4 bases spanning the gap. This CDR3 contains 12 residues. For the CDR3, the DNA is TGTGCCAGCAGTTACTCGCAGGAAAAACTGTTTTTT. This codes for CASSYSQEKLFF.

This clone is categorized as medium-sized (0.01 to 0.1%). The rearrangement uses TRBV6-1 and TRBJ1-1, with TRBD1 matching 9 bases. Germline loops: CDR1 MNHNS, CDR2 SASEGT. The junction had 0 bases not matched to a gene; V was cut back by 1 base and J by 3 bases. This CDR3 is 14 amino acids long. As DNA, the CDR3 is TGTGCCAGCAGTGAAGGGACAGGGGACACTGAAGCTTTCTTT. Protein sequence: CASSEGTGDTEAFF.

This clone was counted only a few times. The genes are TRBV7-9 and TRBJ2-2, with D maybe TRBD1 (6 bases). This CDR3 region has 16 residues. Germline values: CDR1 SEHNR, CDR2 FQNEAQ (reference sequence). V lost 8 bases and J 3 bases, leaving 19 bases between the germline ends. This CDR3 is CASPISRQDYTGELFF. In DNA, the CDR3 is TGTGCCAGCCCCATATCCCGACAGGACTACACCGGGGAGCTGTTTTTT.

The chain has TRBV11-3 and TRBJ2-3; 15 nucleotides align to TRBD2. V shed 5 bases and J 6 bases; nucleotides not matched to a gene: 9. Looked up from germline, CDR1 is SGHNT and CDR2 is YENEEA. The CDR3 covers 17 residues. The CDR3 nucleotides read TGTGCCAGCAGCACCAGGACTAGCGGGAGGGCCAAGGATACGCAGTATTTT. It yields the protein CASSTRTSGRAKDTQYF.

The chain links TRBV18 to TRBJ2-7; 10 bases fit TRBD1. Germline values: CDR1 KGHSH, CDR2 LQKENI. This CDR3 is built from 15 residues. V gave up 5 bases and J gave up 7 bases; unmatched junction bases: 11. CDR3 nucleotides: TGTGCCAGCTCAATTGGGACAGGGGCTTTGTGGGAGCAGTACTTC. Protein sequence: CASSIGTGALWEQYF. Together with reference TRBV18 and TRBJ2-7, the CDR3 gives the full variable domain: NAGVMQNPRHLVRRRGQEARLRCSPMKGHSHVYWYRQLPEEGLKFMVYLQKENIIDESGMPKERFSAEFPKEGPSILRIQQVVRGDSAAYFCASSIGTGALWEQYFGPGTRLTVT.

The V call is TRBV11-3, the J call TRBJ2-2; D tentatively fits TRBD1 or TRBD2 (5 bases each). There are 15 residues in the CDR3. The V gene lost 5 bases and the J gene lost 6 bases, with 16 bases spanning the gap. Germline values: CDR1 SGHNT, CDR2 YENEEA. The CDR3 protein is CASSPQTRDPGELFF. The CDR3 DNA follows: TGTGCCAGCAGCCCCCAGACTCGGGACCCCGGGGAGCTGTTTTTT.

J is TRBJ2-1 and V is TRBV6-5; D may be TRBD1 (5 bases). V gave up 2 bases and J gave up 2 bases, with 7 bases separating them. This CDR3 region has 14 residues. Germline assignment: CDR1 MNHEY and CDR2 SVGAGI. The CDR3 coding sequence is TGTGCCAGCAGTTACAAGGGGACCTACAATGAGCAGTTCTTC. It codes for CASSYKGTYNEQFF.

This clone was recorded a few times. In nucleotides, the CDR3 is TGTGCCAGCTTAGCGGGAGAGAGCACCGGGGAGCTGTTTTTT. Residues: CASLAGESTGELFF. The chain uses TRBV6-5 and TRBJ2-2, with 9 nucleotides matching TRBD2. V shed 8 bases and J 4 bases; nucleotides not matched to a gene: 5. The germline CDR1 and CDR2 sequences are MNHEY and SVGAGI. This CDR3 region has 14 residues.

In this sample, this clone turned up once. This chain uses TRBV7-9 with TRBJ2-7, with TRBD2 as a possible D gene (6 bases). CDR1 and CDR2 (germline): SEHNR, FQNEAQ (reference sequence). The CDR3 length is 15 residues. The V and J ends lost 3 bases and 5 bases respectively, with 17 bases between them. The CDR3: CASSLVGGEANEQYF. In nucleotides, the CDR3 is TGTGCCAGCAGCTTGGTCGGAGGGGAGGCGAACGAGCAGTACTTC.

This clone was detected a few times. The CDR3 coding sequence is TGTGCCAGTAGTAGCGGACAGGGGGCGCGTGGAGATACGCAGTATTTT. Protein: CASSSGQGARGDTQYF. The chain carries TRBV19 and TRBJ2-3; 11 nucleotides line up with TRBD1. Germline assignment: CDR1 LNHDA and CDR2 SQIVND (reference sequence). V lost 4 bases, J lost 5 bases, and 8 bases stayed unmatched. The length of the CDR3 is 16 residues.

This clone was counted once. The chain employs TRBV11-2 and TRBJ1-1; 7 positions agree with TRBD1. Germline V gene data show CDR1 as SGHAT and CDR2 as FQNNGV. This CDR3 has 15 amino acids. J lost 0 bases, V lost 4 bases, and 5 bases had no gene match. CDR3 DNA: TGTGCCAGCAGCTCGGGACAGATCATGAACACTGAAGCTTTCTTT. Protein: CASSSGQIMNTEAFF. The full variable domain, with the rest looked up from reference TRBV11-2 and TRBJ1-1, is EAGVAQSPRYKIIEKRQSVAFWCNPISGHATLYWYQQILGQGPKLLIQFQNNGVVDDSQLPKDRFSAERLKGVDSTLKIQPAKLEDSAVYLCASSSGQIMNTEAFFGQGTRLTVV.

The chain uses TRBV5-4 and TRBJ1-2, with 9 bases that match TRBD1. The germline CDR1 and CDR2 sequences are SGHNT and YYREEE (reference sequence). There are 15 residues in the CDR3. J lost 1 base, V lost 0 bases, and 1 base had no gene match. The CDR3 spells CASSLGGQGNYGYTF. CDR3 bases: TGTGCCAGCAGCTTGGGGGGACAGGGTAACTATGGCTACACCTTC.